This record looks at one T cell receptor (beta chain) sequence and its context. Its antigen is not known. The data originate from a study of identical twins. TCRdb passed the 5' RACE reads through MiXCR, listing each CDR3 protein once. The table lists about 520,000 distinct CDR3 sequences, 20% to 25% of them singletons, with about 0.99% in the top ten. This CDR3 comprises 16 residues. V was pared by 4 bases and J by 3 bases, with 8 bases of the junction left unmatched. Germline CDR1 is SGHVS and CDR2 is FQNEAQ. Study-level results: For out-of-frame beta sequences, excess twin sharing was weaker.

These sequences were also reported in another study, on T cells expressing NK-cell markers. According to that study: The TCR beta repertoires were obtained from sorted CD3+CD56+NKG2C+, CD3+CD56+NKG2C- and CD3+CD56-NKG2C+ T cells.

Source material: CD4+ T cells sorted from blood. This sequence joins TRBV7-8 and TRBJ1-4; 7 bases agree with TRBD1. The sequence came from a young woman in good health. DNA for the CDR3: TGTGCCAGCAGCTCCAACAGGGGTGGTGCTAATGAAAAACTGTTTTTT. Its translation: CASSSNRGGANEKLFF.